This TCR beta chain was documented in a study of cytomegalovirus exposure and HLA in healthy donors. Points from the study as a whole: Previous analysis showed most TCR beta V segments were productive about 90% or about 30% of the time. Researchers catalogued approximately 170 TCR beta chains as cytomegalovirus-associated.

This clone turned up a few times. Its antigen is not identified. The PCR contained 60 Vbeta and 13 Jbeta primers. TCRdb keeps only in-frame clones here, not all; method: immunoSEQ multiplex PCR. Among 95,000 to 150,000 clones listed, approximately 80% were seen once. Source material: PBMCs. The clonotype originates from a man aged 50-60 years in good health and CMV-seronegative.

CDR3 nucleotide sequence: TGTGCCAGCACAAGGGGGACACCTACGCGCGAGCAGTACTTC. It codes for CASTRGTPTREQYF. The gene calls are TRBV28 and TRBJ2-7; D is perhaps TRBD1 (6 bases). The CDR3 consists of 14 residues. Trimming left V 7 bases short and J 6 bases short, with 19 bases between. The germline CDR1 and CDR2 sequences are MDHEN and SYDVKM.